This is a list of T cell receptor beta chains from one sample in a study of blood T cell repertoires in COVID-19. Only in-frame clones appear in the TCRdb table, and some are missing; sequencing was by immunoSEQ multiplex PCR. The table has around 220,000 clones, around 85% seen once. Specimen: peripheral blood. All receptors derive from a woman aged 50 to 60 with acute or convalescent COVID-19. CDR3s include the opening cysteine and the closing phenylalanine or tryptophan. The order of the fields is clone size, D gene, J gene, CDR3 length, V gene, CDR3 protein, CDR3 DNA. The D gene is left open where the match is weak. Expanded clones get a size class; other rows say once, few or many, or leave the size out.

size: .
D: TRBD1
J: TRBJ1-6
length: 16
V: TRBV27
CDR3: CASSFYLAGGNSPLHF
DNA: TGTGCCAGCAGTTTTTACCTGGCAGGGGGTAATTCACCCCTCCACTTT

size: .
D: TRBD2
J: TRBJ2-1
length: 13
V: TRBV6-5
CDR3: CAARASGDNEQFF
DNA: TGTGCTGCGAGGGCTAGCGGGGACAATGAGCAGTTCTTC

size: .
D: .
J: TRBJ2-2
length: 14
V: TRBV7-9
CDR3: CASSSLSHTGELFF
DNA: TGTGCCAGCAGCTCCCTGTCCCACACCGGGGAGCTGTTTTTT

size: .
D: .
J: TRBJ1-2
length: 15
V: TRBV4-1
CDR3: CASSRPSVPSGGYTF
DNA: TGCGCCAGCAGCCGCCCATCGGTCCCGAGTGGTGGCTACACCTTC

size: .
D: .
J: TRBJ1-1
length: 13
V: TRBV30
CDR3: CAWSVSVNTEAFF
DNA: TGTGCCTGGAGTGTCTCGGTGAACACTGAAGCTTTCTTT

size: few
D: .
J: TRBJ2-7
length: 15
V: TRBV24-1
CDR3: CATQRGTHGRDEQYF
DNA: TGTGCCACCCAGAGGGGGACCCATGGAAGGGACGAGCAGTACTTC

size: .
D: TRBD1
J: TRBJ1-2
length: 13
V: TRBV19
CDR3: CASSIDRGRGYTF
DNA: TGTGCCAGTAGTATAGACAGGGGGCGAGGCTACACCTTC

size: .
D: .
J: TRBJ1-3
length: 16
V: TRBV21-1
CDR3: CASSNLGRGSGNTIYF
DNA: TGTGCCAGCAGCAATCTGGGTAGGGGATCCGGAAACACCATATATTTT

size: .
D: .
J: TRBJ1-1
length: 13
V: TRBV7-9
CDR3: CASTVRSNTEAFF
DNA: TGTGCCAGCACCGTCAGGTCGAACACTGAAGCTTTCTTT

size: .
D: TRBD1
J: TRBJ2-7
length: 14
V: TRBV5-1
CDR3: CASSSRTGGGEQYF
DNA: TGCGCCAGCAGCTCAAGGACAGGGGGTGGCGAGCAGTACTTC

size: .
D: .
J: TRBJ2-5
length: 13
V: TRBV6-2/TRBV6-3
CDR3: CASSRQSQETQYF
DNA: TGTGCCAGCAGTCGACAAAGCCAAGAGACCCAGTACTTC

size: .
D: .
J: TRBJ2-5
length: 13
V: TRBV29-1
CDR3: CSVEDNDQETQYF
DNA: TGCAGCGTTGAAGATAATGACCAAGAGACCCAGTACTTC

size: .
D: TRBD2
J: TRBJ2-3
length: 15
V: TRBV7-2
CDR3: CASSPYSGRTDTQYF
DNA: TGTGCCAGCAGCCCATATAGCGGGAGGACAGATACGCAGTATTTT

size: .
D: .
J: TRBJ1-4
length: 15
V: TRBV5-8
CDR3: CASSLVSGHNEKLFF
DNA: TGTGCCAGCAGCTTGGTGTCGGGTCATAATGAAAAACTGTTTTTT

size: .
D: TRBD1
J: TRBJ2-3
length: 18
V: TRBV12-5
CDR3: CASGLGLTGDKSTDTQYF
DNA: TGTGCTAGTGGTTTGGGACTGACAGGGGACAAAAGCACAGATACGCAGTATTTT

size: .
D: TRBD2
J: TRBJ2-7
length: 17
V: TRBV27
CDR3: CASSMTSGGLSSYEQYF
DNA: TGTGCCAGCAGCATGACTAGCGGGGGCCTCAGCTCCTACGAGCAGTACTTC

size: .
D: .
J: TRBJ2-1
length: 12
V: TRBV24-1
CDR3: CATMAQNNEQFF
DNA: TGTGCCACCATGGCACAGAACAATGAGCAGTTCTTC